A selection of T cell receptor beta chains follows, all from one sample in a study of T cell repertoires in cytomegalovirus infection. TCRdb called the reads again in MiXCR, with one record for every CDR3 protein. This table has about a million distinct CDR3 sequences, 25% to 40% appearing once. These TCRs' antigens remain unknown. This specimen was cultured CD8+ T cells from PBMCs, taken from culture after CMV antigen stimulation. The source is a human donor in good health (CMV status not recorded). Some clones in this sample may be carry-over from other donors' samples. Each CDR3 is given with its conserved first and last residue. Each record gives: J gene, V gene, D gene, clone size, CDR3 DNA, CDR3 protein. A D gene is named only where the DNA matches it firmly. Expanded clones are given a class, and other clones once, few, many or no size at all.

TRBJ2-4 | TRBV7-2 | TRBD1 | many | TGTGCCAGCAGCTTAGTAACAGGGGGCCGAAACATTCAGTACTTC | CASSLVTGGRNIQYF
TRBJ2-3 | TRBV29-1 | - | - | TGCAGCGTTGAATGGGAGATGGATACGCAGTATTTT | CSVEWEMDTQYF
TRBJ1-2 | TRBV6-5 | - | few | TGTGCCAGCAGTTACTCAGACTATGGCTACACCTTC | CASSYSDYGYTF
TRBJ2-2 | TRBV7-8 | - | few | TGTGCCGCAGCCAAGGGGTCCGGGGAGCTGTTTTTT | CAAAKGSGELFF
TRBJ2-1 | TRBV12-3/TRBV12-4 | - | - | TGTGCCAGCAGTTATGTGTTAAGGGGGGCCAAGCTATACAATGAGCAGTTCTTC | CASSYVLRGAKLYNEQFF
TRBJ2-1 | TRBV4-2 | TRBD1 | - | TGTGCCAGCAGCCCTCAGGAGAGGGGGCGAATTGGTGTGGCTCTCAATGAGCAGTTCTTC | CASSPQERGRIGVALNEQFF
TRBJ1-1 | TRBV12-3/TRBV12-4 | - | many | TGTGCCAGCAGAGCGACAGTTGAAGCTTTCTTT | CASRATVEAFF
TRBJ1-1 | TRBV4-1 | - | - | TGCGCCAGCAGCCAAGCCGGGGGTCCCACTGAAGCTTTCTTT | CASSQAGGPTEAFF
TRBJ2-1 | TRBV10-3 | TRBD2 | few | TGTGCCATCAGTGAGTCGATAGCGGGGGGACGGGAGCAGTTCTTC | CAISESIAGGREQFF
TRBJ1-2 | TRBV19 | TRBD1 | many | TGTGCCAGTAGTTCCGGGACAGGGAATCATGGCTACACCTTC | CASSSGTGNHGYTF
TRBJ2-2 | TRBV5-6 | - | - | TGTGCCAGCAATGCCCCTTGGGACACCAACACCGGGGAGCTGTTTTTT | CASNAPWDTNTGELFF
TRBJ2-2 | TRBV15 | - | few | TGTGCCACCATGGGCGCAGGGACCGGGGAGCTGTTTTTT | CATMGAGTGELFF
TRBJ2-1 | TRBV27 | - | - | TGTGCCAGCAGCCGCGGACTTAGCTCCTACAATGAGCAGTTCTTC | CASSRGLSSYNEQFF
TRBJ1-1 | TRBV5-5 | - | - | TGTGCCAGCAGCTCCTTGGGGAAGGCTGAAGCTTTCTTT | CASSSLGKAEAFF
TRBJ1-1 | TRBV7-9 | - | - | TGTGCCAGCAGCCCCGAGGGCAGGGAAGCTTTCTTT | CASSPEGREAFF
TRBJ2-1 | TRBV2 | - | few | TGTGCCAGCAGTGACCCCAGGGGCGAATACAATGAGCAGTTCTTC | CASSDPRGEYNEQFF
TRBJ1-2 | TRBV28 | - | - | TGTGCCAGCTTCCGTTTCCCGAAGCGAGGCGACAGGACCGGTGGCTACACCTTC | CASFRFPKRGDRTGGYTF
TRBJ2-3 | TRBV19 | TRBD1 | - | TGTGCCAGTAGGTTGGGACAGGGGCCTTTGGATACGCAGTATTTT | CASRLGQGPLDTQYF
TRBJ2-7 | TRBV7-6 | - | few | TGTGCCAGCAGCTTCTATTTGCCTCCCGACGAGCAGTACTTC | CASSFYLPPDEQYF
TRBJ2-1 | TRBV9 | TRBD2 | - | TGTGCCAGCAGCGTAGATCTAGCGGGGGGCCGATACAATGAGCAGTTCTTC | CASSVDLAGGRYNEQFF
TRBJ1-2 | TRBV7-8 | - | - | TGTGCCAGCAGCTTAGTTCTCAGTTATGGCTACACCTTC | CASSLVLSYGYTF
TRBJ1-4 | TRBV12-3/TRBV12-4 | - | few | TGTGCCAGCAGTGGGAACATTCAAACTAATGAAAAACTGTTTTTT | CASSGNIQTNEKLFF
TRBJ2-1 | TRBV7-9 | - | - | TGTGCCAGCAGCGGACGGGGATACAGGACTTTCTTC | CASSGRGYRTFF
TRBJ2-2 | TRBV5-6 | - | - | TGTGCCAGCAGATCGGACAGACTAGGAGCCGGGGAGCTGTTTTTT | CASRSDRLGAGELFF
TRBJ1-1 | TRBV4-1 | - | - | TGCGCCAGCAGCCACGAATGGGACACTGAAGCTTTCTTT | CASSHEWDTEAFF
TRBJ2-2 | TRBV7-8 | - | many | TGTGCCAGCAGCCTAACCCAGGGGCCCTCCACCGGGGAGCTGTTTTTT | CASSLTQGPSTGELFF
TRBJ1-5 | TRBV11-2 | - | once | TGTGTCAGCAGCTTTTGGGACGATCAGCCCCAGCATTTT | CVSSFWDDQPQHF
TRBJ2-3 | TRBV7-3 | TRBD1 | once | TGTGCCAGCAGCTTTAATTACAGGGGGACCGGCACAGATACGCAGTATTTT | CASSFNYRGTGTDTQYF
TRBJ1-5 | TRBV2 | - | - | TGTGCCAGCAGCCCTACCTTTGAAAGCAATCAGCCCCAGCATTTT | CASSPTFESNQPQHF
TRBJ1-1 | TRBV12-5 | TRBD1 | few | TGTGCTAGTGGTGGAGGGACAGCGAAGGGTACTGAAGCTTTCTTT | CASGGGTAKGTEAFF
TRBJ1-6 | TRBV19 | TRBD1 | - | TGTGCCAGTAGCCACGACAGGGGATCACCCCTCCACTTT | CASSHDRGSPLHF
TRBJ2-5 | TRBV7-6 | TRBD1 | many | TGTGCCAGCAGCCCGAGACAGGGCCTAGAGACCCAGTACTTC | CASSPRQGLETQYF
TRBJ2-1 | TRBV27 | - | many | TGTGCCAGCAGTTTAGGCGGGGGCCACAATGAGCAGTTCTTC | CASSLGGGHNEQFF
TRBJ1-5 | TRBV6-6 | - | few | TGTGCCGTAGGGGAGGCTAGCAATCAGCCCCAGCATTTT | CAVGEASNQPQHF
TRBJ2-3 | TRBV27 | TRBD1 | - | TGTGCCAGCAGTTTATCAGCCGGGACAGGGCTTACTCTCACAGATACGCAGTATTTT | CASSLSAGTGLTLTDTQYF
TRBJ1-5 | TRBV19 | - | many | TGTGCCAGTAGTATAATGGTTCGAGAGCCCCAGCATTTT | CASSIMVREPQHF
TRBJ1-6 | TRBV15 | - | - | TGTGCCACCAGCAGAGATCGGGGTTTGGGTTCACCCCTCCACTTT | CATSRDRGLGSPLHF
TRBJ2-2 | TRBV27 | - | - | TGTGCCAGCACTTTTGTGGAAACCGGGGAGCTGTTTTTT | CASTFVETGELFF
TRBJ2-7 | TRBV20-1 | - | - | TGCAGTGTTTTAGGGACTCCCCTTTCCTACGAGCAGTACTTC | CSVLGTPLSYEQYF
TRBJ1-1 | TRBV7-8 | - | few | TGTGCCAGCAGCTTAGAAGGGTTCTACACTGAAGCTTTCTTT | CASSLEGFYTEAFF
TRBJ2-1 | TRBV11-3 | - | - | TGTGCCAGCAGCGCCCCGAGTAGCGATGAGCAGTTCTTC | CASSAPSSDEQFF
TRBJ2-7 | TRBV4-1 | - | - | TGCGCCAGCAGCCCGGGACGGCTGAGCTCCTACGAGCAGTACTTC | CASSPGRLSSYEQYF
TRBJ1-5 | TRBV19 | - | - | TGTGCCAGTACCCTTCTCGGGCAGAGCAATCAGCCCCAGCATTTT | CASTLLGQSNQPQHF
TRBJ1-2 | TRBV15 | - | few | TGTGCCACCAGCAGAGAAGACTTAATTAACTATGGCTACACCTTC | CATSREDLINYGYTF
TRBJ1-2 | TRBV27 | - | - | TGTGCCAGCACGTTGGTCGGGGGTAGGGGGAGAGGCTACACCTTC | CASTLVGGRGRGYTF
TRBJ2-7 | TRBV7-4 | TRBD1 | - | TGTGCCAGCAGCGAAGACAGGGACCTCGAGCAGTACTTC | CASSEDRDLEQYF
TRBJ1-3 | TRBV7-9 | TRBD1 | few | TGTGCCAGCAGCTCAACAGGGGGCACGGAAAACACCATATATTTT | CASSSTGGTENTIYF